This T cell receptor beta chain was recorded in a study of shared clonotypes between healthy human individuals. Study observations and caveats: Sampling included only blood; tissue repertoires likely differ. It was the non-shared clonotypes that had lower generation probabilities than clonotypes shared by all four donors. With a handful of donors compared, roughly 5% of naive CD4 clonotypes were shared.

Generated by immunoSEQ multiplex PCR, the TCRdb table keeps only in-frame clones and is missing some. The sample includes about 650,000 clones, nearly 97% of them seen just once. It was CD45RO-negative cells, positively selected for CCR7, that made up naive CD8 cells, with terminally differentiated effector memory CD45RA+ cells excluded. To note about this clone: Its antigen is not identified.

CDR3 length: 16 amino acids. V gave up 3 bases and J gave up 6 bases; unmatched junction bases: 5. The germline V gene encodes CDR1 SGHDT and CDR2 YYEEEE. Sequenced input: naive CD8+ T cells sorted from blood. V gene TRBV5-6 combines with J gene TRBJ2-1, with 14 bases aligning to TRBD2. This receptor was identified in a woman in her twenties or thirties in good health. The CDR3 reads CASSSGLAGVFNEQFF. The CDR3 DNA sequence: TGTGCCAGCAGCTCGGGACTAGCGGGAGTGTTCAATGAGCAGTTCTTC.